This TCR beta chain was observed in a study of blood T cells in healthy people across ages. Overall study results and limits: Investigators treated diversity estimates from one million T cells as underestimates.

This CDR3 has 18 residues. The V gene's germline CDR1 is LGHNA and CDR2 YNFKEQ. Trimming cost V 1 base and J 1 base; bases outside gene matches: 7. Primers used in a second PCR of roughly 6 to 11 cycles were a sample-barcoded 5' primer and a J-beta primer mix. TCRdb recomputed calls from the 5' RACE reads with MiXCR, one row per CDR3 protein. The data contain approximately 690,000 distinct CDR3 sequences, roughly 58% of them singletons. About this clonotype: The antigen is unknown.

The clonotype comes from a man in his sixties in good health. The sequencing sample was made of blood. This rearrangement joins TRBV4-2 to TRBJ2-1, with TRBD2 matching 10 bases. The CDR3 bases are TGTGCCAGCAGCCAAGTGGGCGGACTAGCGGATTCCTACAATGAGCAGTTCTTC. This codes for CASSQVGGLADSYNEQFF.